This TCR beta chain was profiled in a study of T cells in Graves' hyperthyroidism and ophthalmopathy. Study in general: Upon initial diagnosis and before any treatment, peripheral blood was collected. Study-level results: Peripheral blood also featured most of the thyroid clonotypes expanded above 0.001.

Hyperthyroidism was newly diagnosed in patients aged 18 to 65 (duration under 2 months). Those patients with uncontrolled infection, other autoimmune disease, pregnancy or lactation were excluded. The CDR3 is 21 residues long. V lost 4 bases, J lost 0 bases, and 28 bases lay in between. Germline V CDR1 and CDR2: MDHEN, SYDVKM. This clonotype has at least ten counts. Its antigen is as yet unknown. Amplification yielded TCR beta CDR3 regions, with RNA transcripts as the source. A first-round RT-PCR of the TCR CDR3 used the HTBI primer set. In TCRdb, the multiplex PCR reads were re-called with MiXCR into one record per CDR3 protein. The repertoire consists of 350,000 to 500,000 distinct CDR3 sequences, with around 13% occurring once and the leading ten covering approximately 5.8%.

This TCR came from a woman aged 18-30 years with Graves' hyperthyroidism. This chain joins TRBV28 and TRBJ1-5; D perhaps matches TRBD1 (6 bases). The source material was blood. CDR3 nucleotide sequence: TGTGCCAGCAGTTCCCCCCGGGCACGGAGACGTGGGGGCAATAGCAATCAGCCCCAGCATTTT. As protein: CASSSPRARRRGGNSNQPQHF.